This record concerns one T cell receptor beta chain sequence. The sample is drawn from a study of response to subunit inactivated influenza vaccine. Each CDR3 protein is one row after TCRdb ran MiXCR on the RT-PCR reads. Of about 520,000 distinct CDR3 sequences listed, around 9.9% are singletons. V gave up 2 bases and J gave up 4 bases; unmatched junction bases: 15. CDR1 and CDR2 (germline): MNHNS, SASEGT. The CDR3 consists of 19 residues. The TCR was taken from a man aged 50 or older who received an inactivated influenza vaccine. The starting material was PBMCs from blood, obtained roughly 47 days after vaccination. The V gene is TRBV6-1, the J gene TRBJ2-1, with TRBD1 matching 9 bases. CDR3 loop: CASSETDRGGGTKYNEQFF. In nucleotides, the CDR3 is TGTGCCAGCAGTGAAACGGACAGGGGAGGCGGGACAAAGTACAATGAGCAGTTCTTC.